The next 12 T cell receptor beta chains were all read from a single sample in a study of shared clonotypes between healthy human individuals. Sequencing was performed with immunoSEQ multiplex PCR; in TCRdb, only in-frame clones are kept and a portion is missing. Here the sample spans about 1.5 million clones, roughly 96% being singletons. Source material: naive CD4+ T cells sorted from blood. Subset in this sample: CD45RA+ positively selected. The receptors come from a man younger than 45 in good health.

The rearrangement uses TRBV18 and TRBJ2-7; TRBD1 might be the D (5 bases). The CDR3 consists of 14 residues. With 6 bases removed from V and 4 bases from J, the gap between germline ends came to 16 bases. Germline assignment: CDR1 KGHSH and CDR2 LQKENI. As DNA, the CDR3 is TGTGCCAGCTCTGGTCAGGGCCCCCCTTACGAGCAGTACTTC. The encoded protein is CASSGQGPPYEQYF.

On this clone: Other nucleotide sequences from this sample produce the same CDR3. The chain employs TRBV27 and TRBJ2-3; TRBD2 is a possible D gene (5 bases). The V end was cut by 2 bases, the J end by 0 bases, with 6 bases between. This CDR3 has 14 amino acids. The V gene's germline CDR1 is MNHEY and CDR2 SMNVEV (reference sequence). The DNA for the CDR3 is TGTGCCAGCAGTTTACGGACTAGCACAGATACGCAGTATTTT. Protein: CASSLRTSTDTQYF.

The V and J genes are TRBV29-1 and TRBJ2-2; tentative D call: TRBD2 (6 bases). V was cut by 7 bases and J by 3 bases, with 15 bases left in between. Germline V CDR1 and CDR2: SQVTM, ANQGSEA. The CDR3 is 14 residues long. The CDR3 is CSALGRKDTGELFF. The CDR3 DNA sequence: TGCAGCGCCCTCGGGAGAAAGGACACCGGGGAGCTGTTTTTT.

To note about this clone: Other DNA sequences in this specimen translate into the identical CDR3. This chain uses TRBV25-1 with TRBJ2-1; D is perhaps TRBD1 (6 bases). Germline assignment: CDR1 MGHDK and CDR2 SYGVNS. The V and J ends lost 1 base and 6 bases respectively, with 13 bases between them. The CDR3 consists of 15 residues. The CDR3, as DNA: TGTGCCAGCAGTGAATTGACAGGAAGGGCCAATGAGCAGTTCTTC. Protein product: CASSELTGRANEQFF.

V and J are TRBV29-1 and TRBJ1-2, with TRBD1 identical over 8 bases. The ends lost 1 base at V and 8 bases at J; junction bases unmatched: 6. Germline CDR1 and CDR2: SQVTM and ANQGSEA. This CDR3 comprises 13 residues. For the CDR3, the DNA is TGCAGCGTTGAAGGACAGGGGTTTGGCGGCTACACCTTC. Translating gives CSVEGQGFGGYTF.

The V call is TRBV7-2, the J call TRBJ1-3; 7 nucleotides line up with TRBD1. With V trimmed by 5 bases and J by 1 base, 11 bases remained unmatched. This CDR3 contains 17 residues. Germline V gene sequence: CDR1 SGHTA, CDR2 FQGNSA. Written as DNA, the CDR3 is TGTGCCAGCAGCATCCTACAGGGGCACAGTTCTGGAAACACCATATATTTT. It codes for CASSILQGHSSGNTIYF. Full variable domain (rest looked up from reference TRBV7-2 and TRBJ1-3): GAGVSQSPSNKVTEKGKDVELRCDPISGHTALYWYRQSLGQGLEFLIYFQGNSAPDKSGLPSDRFSAERTGGSVSTLTIQRTQQEDSAVYLCASSILQGHSSGNTIYFGEGSWLTVV.

This clone occurred once. DNA for the CDR3: TGTGCCAGCAGCTTGTGGACATCTATTAATGGCTACACCTTC. Translating it yields CASSLWTSINGYTF. V usage is TRBV5-4 and J usage is TRBJ1-2; tentatively, D is TRBD1 (5 bases). Germline CDR1 SGHNT, CDR2 YYREEE (reference sequence). The length of the CDR3 is 14 residues. Trimming shortened V by 1 base and J by 6 bases, and 13 bases separated the two germline ends.

The chain employs TRBV15 and TRBJ2-5; D gene unclear. V lost 0 bases and J 3 bases, leaving 11 bases between the germline ends. The germline gives CDR1 LNHNV, CDR2 YYDKDF (reference sequence). The CDR3 extends over 15 amino acids. CDR3 sequence (DNA): TGTGCCACCAGCAGAGAAGGAACCCATAAAGAGACCCAGTACTTC. Translating gives CATSREGTHKETQYF.

The V and J genes are TRBV7-9 and TRBJ2-2; no clear D gene. V was shortened by 8 bases and J by 3 bases, with 16 bases between the two germline ends. Germline loops: CDR1 SEHNR, CDR2 FQNEAQ (reference sequence). This CDR3 region has 15 residues. CDR3 in DNA: TGTGCCAGCCCTTCGACACCCCAGTACACCGGGGAGCTGTTTTTT. This translates into CASPSTPQYTGELFF. The full variable domain, completed using reference TRBV7-9 and TRBJ2-2, is DTGVSQNPRHKITKRGQNVTFRCDPISEHNRLYWYRQTLGQGPEFLTYFQNEAQLEKSRLLSDRFSAERPKGSFSTLEIQRTEQGDSAMYLCASPSTPQYTGELFFGEGSRLTVL.

This clone was recorded only once. The chain joins TRBV19 to TRBJ2-5; 8 bases fit TRBD1. V trimming: 3 bases; J trimming: 2 bases; junction bases outside the gene matches: 23. The CDR3 extends over 21 amino acids. Germline assignment: CDR1 LNHDA and CDR2 SQIVND (reference sequence). CDR3 coding DNA: TGTGCCAGTAGTATTCTTTCCCGGGGGCGGGGCGCCAGGGGGCTTCAAGAGACCCAGTACTTC. Encoded protein: CASSILSRGRGARGLQETQYF.

The V gene is TRBV27, the J gene TRBJ2-3; 7 nucleotides agree with TRBD2. Germline V lookup: CDR1 MNHEY, CDR2 SMNVEV (reference sequence). This CDR3 comprises 13 residues. The V and J ends lost 10 bases and 6 bases, in that order; junction bases with no gene match: 10. CDR3 in DNA: TGTGCCACCAAAGTTCGAGCGGGGGATACGCAGTATTTT. Its translation is CATKVRAGDTQYF.

The rearrangement uses TRBV2 and TRBJ1-5; D not resolved. CDR3 length: 15 amino acids. V was trimmed by 6 bases and J by 0 bases, leaving 12 bases between them. Germline-derived CDR1 and CDR2 are SNHLY and FYNNEI. Here the CDR3 DNA reads TGTGCCAGCAGCGGTTCACCGTATAGCAATCAGCCCCAGCATTTT. Translation gives CASSGSPYSNQPQHF.